The following is a TCR beta chain sequence with its context. Only in-frame clones appear in the TCRdb table, and some are missing; sequencing was by immunoSEQ multiplex PCR. The sample lists around 70,000 clones; under 95% were seen once. This sample stems from a study of OX40 agonist ivuxolimab in advanced cancers. The wider study: One hepatocellular carcinoma and two cutaneous melanoma patients partially responded.

CDR1 is SGHDT and CDR2 is YYEEEE in the germline V gene. CDR3 length: 15 amino acids. V shed 1 base and J shed 3 bases, with 14 bases lying between them. The chain combines TRBV5-6 with TRBJ2-7, with TRBD2 as a possible D gene (6 bases). Sequenced material: CD4+ or CD8+ T cells sorted from blood, taken in a trial of the OX40 agonist ivuxolimab. The clonotype originates from an adult with an advanced solid tumor such as melanoma, head and neck, liver or kidney cancer. CDR3 DNA: TGTGCCAGCAGCTTGCCCAGCGGGTTGGTCTACGAGCAGTACTTC. This sequence encodes CASSLPSGLVYEQYF.